Each of the 10 T cell receptor beta chains below was sequenced from the same sample in a study of cytomegalovirus exposure and HLA in healthy donors. The PCR used 60 Vbeta and 13 Jbeta primers. TCRdb's table, derived via immunoSEQ multiplex PCR, lists solely in-frame clones and lacks some. The repertoire table contains 150,000 to 200,000 clones. Sequenced input: PBMCs. The receptors shown here come from a woman in her sixties in good health and CMV-seronegative.

J is TRBJ1-1 and V is TRBV19; maybe TRBD1 (5 bases). Trimming took off 7 bases at V and 4 bases at J, with 19 bases between the two ends. Germline V lookup: CDR1 LNHDA, CDR2 SQIVND (reference sequence). CDR3 length: 15 amino acids. The CDR3: CASTGGRWASTEAFF. The CDR3, as DNA: TGTGCCAGTACCGGGGGGAGGTGGGCGAGCACTGAAGCTTTCTTT.

The chain combines TRBV29-1 with TRBJ2-7; TRBD1 might be the D (6 bases). The CDR3 consists of 13 residues. Looked up from germline, CDR1 is SQVTM and CDR2 is ANQGSEA. Deletions cut 5 bases from V and 3 bases from J, with 14 bases between. Here the CDR3 DNA reads TGCAGCGTTAAGGGGACACTCAACTACGAGCAGTACTTC. Residues: CSVKGTLNYEQYF.

This chain connects TRBV25-1 to TRBJ1-1; D remains ambiguous. The CDR3 is 15 amino acids. From germline, CDR1 is MGHDK and CDR2 SYGVNS. Trimming cost V 3 bases and J 1 base, with 12 bases left between them. CDR3 in amino acids: CASSDSPPGNTEAFF. The CDR3 region has the DNA TGTGCCAGCAGTGATTCCCCCCCGGGGAACACTGAAGCTTTCTTT.

This chain uses TRBV7-6 with TRBJ1-1; D may be TRBD1 (5 bases). The CDR3 has 17 residues. V dropped 2 bases and J dropped 0 bases, with 16 bases sitting between them. The V gene's germline CDR1 is SGHVS and CDR2 FNYEAQ. This chain's CDR3 is CASSLSFIAGLNTEAFF. Here the CDR3 DNA reads TGTGCCAGCAGCTTAAGTTTTATTGCAGGGCTGAACACTGAAGCTTTCTTT. The complete variable domain, with remaining parts taken from reference TRBV7-6 and TRBJ1-1, reads GAGVSQSPRYKVTKRGQDVALRCDPISGHVSLYWYRQALGQGPEFLTYFNYEAQQDKSGLPNDRFSAERPEGSISTLTIQRTEQRDSAMYRCASSLSFIAGLNTEAFFGQGTRLTVV.

V and J are TRBV11-3 and TRBJ2-2; the match to TRBD2 covers 10 bases. Germline-derived CDR1 and CDR2 are SGHNT and YENEEA. This CDR3 spans 15 amino acids. J was trimmed by 5 bases and V by 4 bases; bases with no gene match: 4. The CDR3 region is CASSSVAGGTGELFF. The CDR3 DNA reads as TGTGCCAGCAGCTCTGTAGCGGGGGGAACCGGGGAGCTGTTTTTT.

The chain's CDR3 is CASSWGQGDTGELFF. Written as DNA, the CDR3 is TGTGCCAGCAGCTGGGGACAGGGAGACACCGGGGAGCTGTTTTTT. This sequence joins TRBV11-3 and TRBJ2-2; 9 nucleotides align to TRBD1. V lost 4 bases and J lost 3; bases outside the gene matches: 3. Germline-derived CDR1 and CDR2 are SGHNT and YENEEA. The CDR3 is 15 amino acids.

The chain recombines TRBV5-1 with TRBJ2-1, with 10 bases identical to TRBD1. Germline V CDR1 and CDR2: SGHRS, YFSETQ. With 0 bases clipped from V and 7 bases from J, the junction kept 7 bases outside the gene matches. CDR3 length equals 16 residues. CDR3 sequence (DNA): TGCGCCAGCAGCTTGGCCGAGACAGGGGGCATTAATGAGCAGTTCTTC. It specifies CASSLAETGGINEQFF.

The V and J genes are TRBV7-3 and TRBJ2-3; 7 positions agree with TRBD2. V was pared by 1 base and J by 4 bases, with 8 bases of the junction left unmatched. The CDR3 extends over 16 amino acids. Per germline, CDR1 SGHTA and CDR2 FQGTGA. CDR3 sequence (DNA): TGTGCCAGCAGCTTAAACCCGGGGCTAGCGGCAGATACGCAGTATTTT. Its translation is CASSLNPGLAADTQYF.

The rearrangement links TRBV10-3 to TRBJ2-1; no clear D gene. This CDR3 region has 14 residues. V lost 6 bases to trimming and J lost 7 bases, with 16 bases between them. CDR1 is ENHRY and CDR2 is SYGVKD in the germline V gene. The CDR3, as DNA: TGTGCCATCAGCGAAGGCGGCCATGGGAATGAGCAGTTCTTC. Encoded protein: CAISEGGHGNEQFF.

The chain joins TRBV6-5 to TRBJ2-1; the D gene is possibly TRBD1 (5 bases). Germline V gene sequence: CDR1 MNHEY, CDR2 SVGAGI. Trimming removed 2 bases from V and 8 bases from J, with 16 bases in between. The CDR3 extends over 15 amino acids. The CDR3 DNA sequence: TGTGCCAGCAGTTACCGGTCGGCAGGGTTGGATGAGCAGTTCTTC. Its translation is CASSYRSAGLDEQFF.